The 8 T cell receptor beta chains in this list originate from one sample, sequenced in a study of cytomegalovirus exposure and HLA in healthy donors. 13 Jbeta primers and 60 Vbeta primers were used for the PCR. Method: immunoSEQ multiplex PCR; TCRdb's copy keeps in-frame clones and lacks some. The sample lists some 120,000 clones, about 79% occurring once. Sequenced material: PBMCs. The source is a man younger than 30 in good health and CMV-seronegative.

With respect to this clone: The junction does not match germline at one end; this may be a read error. This rearrangement joins TRBV6-5 to TRBJ1-5; weak D call: TRBD1 (6 bases). The CDR3 length is 13 residues. Looked up from germline, CDR1 is MNHEY and CDR2 is SVGAGI. CDR3 DNA sequence: TGTGCCGGCAGTCTAAGGGGGTTTCAGCCCCAGCATTTT. It translates to CAGSLRGFQPQHF.

The chain links TRBV16 to TRBJ1-5; perhaps TRBD1 as D (6 bases). CDR3 length: 16 residues. Trimming removed 0 bases from V and 2 bases from J, with 11 bases in between. From germline, CDR1 is KGHSY and CDR2 FQNENV. The CDR3 here is CASSQSGRGGNQPQHF. The DNA of the CDR3 is TGTGCCAGCAGCCAATCGGGCAGGGGAGGCAATCAGCCCCAGCATTTT.

V and J are TRBV10-3 and TRBJ1-3, with TRBD1 matching 7 bases. J was trimmed by 8 bases and V by 7 bases; bases with no gene match: 5. The CDR3 spans 12 residues. Germline V gene lookup returns CDR1 ENHRY and CDR2 SYGVKD. The DNA of the CDR3 is TGTGCCATCACCCGCGGACAGGACACCATATATTTT. Translating it yields CAITRGQDTIYF.

This chain uses TRBV11-2 with TRBJ2-1; weak D call: TRBD2 (6 bases). Germline CDR1 reads SGHAT; CDR2 reads FQNNGV. Trimming cost V 3 bases and J 5 bases, with 11 bases left between them. CDR3 size: 14 residues. In DNA form, the CDR3 reads TGTGCCAGCAGCTTGGCGGGACGGGACAATGAGCAGTTCTTC. The encoded protein is CASSLAGRDNEQFF. Full variable domain (missing parts from reference TRBV11-2 and TRBJ2-1): EAGVAQSPRYKIIEKRQSVAFWCNPISGHATLYWYQQILGQGPKLLIQFQNNGVVDDSQLPKDRFSAERLKGVDSTLKIQPAKLEDSAVYLCASSLAGRDNEQFFGPGTRLTVL.

This chain uses TRBV5-4 with TRBJ1-1; 7 bases line up with TRBD1. Per germline, CDR1 SGHNT and CDR2 YYREEE (reference sequence). The CDR3 extends over 17 amino acids. J lost 4 bases, V lost 5 bases, and 17 bases had no gene match. CDR3 in DNA: TGTGCCAGCAGACCAGACAGGGTTGGATCTTTAGGCACTGAAGCTTTCTTT. Residues: CASRPDRVGSLGTEAFF.

The V and J genes are TRBV11-3 and TRBJ2-1; TRBD2 matches 8 bases. Germline CDR1 and CDR2: SGHNT and YENEEA. CDR3 length equals 14 residues. V gave up 5 bases and J gave up 2 bases; unmatched junction bases: 2. The CDR3 DNA follows: TGTGCCAGCAGCCCGGGACTAGCCTACAATGAGCAGTTCTTC. It encodes CASSPGLAYNEQFF. Full variable domain (remainder filled in from reference TRBV11-3 and TRBJ2-1): EAGVVQSPRYKIIEKKQPVAFWCNPISGHNTLYWYLQNLGQGPELLIRYENEEAVDDSQLPKDRFSAERLKGVDSTLKIQPAELGDSAVYLCASSPGLAYNEQFFGPGTRLTVL.

This clone has only a few counts. The chain employs TRBV9 and TRBJ2-1, with D possibly TRBD2 on 6 matching bases. V gave up 4 bases and J gave up 0 bases, with 17 bases separating them. This CDR3 has 17 residues. The germline V gene has CDR1 SGDLS and CDR2 YYNGEE. CDR3 bases: TGTGCCAGCAGCCCCCATTCTAGCGCGATCTCCTACAATGAGCAGTTCTTC. This gives the protein CASSPHSSAISYNEQFF.

The chain combines TRBV7-2 with TRBJ2-1, with D perhaps matching TRBD1 (5 bases). V dropped 7 bases and J dropped 3 bases, with 19 bases sitting between them. CDR1 and CDR2 (germline): SGHTA, FQGNSA. The CDR3 length is 16 residues. DNA of the CDR3: TGTGCCAGCACCTCATTCGCAGGGCTGAGCTACAATGAGCAGTTCTTC. This codes for CASTSFAGLSYNEQFF.